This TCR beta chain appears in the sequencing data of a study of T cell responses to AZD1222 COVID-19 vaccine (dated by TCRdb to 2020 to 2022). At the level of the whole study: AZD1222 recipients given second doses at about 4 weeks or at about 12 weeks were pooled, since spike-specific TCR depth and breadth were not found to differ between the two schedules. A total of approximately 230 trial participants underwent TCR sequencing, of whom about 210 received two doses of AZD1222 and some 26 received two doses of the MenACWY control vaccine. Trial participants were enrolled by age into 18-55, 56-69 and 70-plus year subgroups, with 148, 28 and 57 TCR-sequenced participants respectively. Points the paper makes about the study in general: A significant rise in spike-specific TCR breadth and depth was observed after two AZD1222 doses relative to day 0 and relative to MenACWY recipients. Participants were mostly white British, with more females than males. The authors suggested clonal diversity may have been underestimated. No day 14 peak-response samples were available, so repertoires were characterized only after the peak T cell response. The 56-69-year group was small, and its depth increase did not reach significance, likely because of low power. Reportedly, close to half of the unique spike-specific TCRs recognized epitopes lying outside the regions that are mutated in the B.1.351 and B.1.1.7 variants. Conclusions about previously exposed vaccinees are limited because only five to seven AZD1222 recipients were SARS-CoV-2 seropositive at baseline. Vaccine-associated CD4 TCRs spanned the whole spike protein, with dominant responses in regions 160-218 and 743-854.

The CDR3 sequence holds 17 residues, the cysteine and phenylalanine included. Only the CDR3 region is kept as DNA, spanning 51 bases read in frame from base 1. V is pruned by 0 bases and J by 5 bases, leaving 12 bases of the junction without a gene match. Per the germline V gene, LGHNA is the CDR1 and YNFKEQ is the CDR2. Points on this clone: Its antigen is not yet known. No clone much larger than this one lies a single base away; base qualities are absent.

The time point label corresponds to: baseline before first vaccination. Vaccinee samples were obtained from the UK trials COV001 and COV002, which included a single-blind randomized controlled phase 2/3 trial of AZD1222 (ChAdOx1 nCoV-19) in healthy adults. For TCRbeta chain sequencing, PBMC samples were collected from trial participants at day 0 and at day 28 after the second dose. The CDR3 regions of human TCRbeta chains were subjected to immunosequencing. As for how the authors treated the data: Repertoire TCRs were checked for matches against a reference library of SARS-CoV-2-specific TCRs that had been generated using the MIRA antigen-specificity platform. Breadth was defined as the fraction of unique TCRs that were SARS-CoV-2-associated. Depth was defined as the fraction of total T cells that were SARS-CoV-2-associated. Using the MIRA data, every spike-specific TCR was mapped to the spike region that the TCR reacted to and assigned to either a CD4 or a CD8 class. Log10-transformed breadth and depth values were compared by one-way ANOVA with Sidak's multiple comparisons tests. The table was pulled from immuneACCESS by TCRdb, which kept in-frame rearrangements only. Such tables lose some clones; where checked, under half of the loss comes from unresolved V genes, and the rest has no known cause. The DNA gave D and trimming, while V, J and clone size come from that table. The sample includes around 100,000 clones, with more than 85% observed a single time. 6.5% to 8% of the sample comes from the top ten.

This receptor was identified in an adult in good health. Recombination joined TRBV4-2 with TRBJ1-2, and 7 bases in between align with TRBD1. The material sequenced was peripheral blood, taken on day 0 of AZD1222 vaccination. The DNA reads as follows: TGTGCCAGCAGCCAAGATTCAACGAGACAGGGTGGGTATGGCTACACCTTC. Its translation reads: CASSQDSTRQGGYGYTF.